The clone carrying this T cell receptor beta chain was counted many times. This sample includes further DNA sequences coding for the same CDR3. The donors, healthy adults who were HIV-negative, had experienced no recent acute infections or vaccinations. CCR7-negative CD45RA+ TemRA cells were combined with CD45RO+ cells to form CD8 memory. Per the original data handling: Quality scores were absent from the junction-only immunoSEQ sequences, so filtering differed. Generated by immunoSEQ multiplex PCR, the TCRdb table keeps only in-frame clones and is missing some. V and J calls and clone size come straight from that table; D and trimming were deduced from the DNA. The sample carries around 100,000 clones, about 72% recorded once. The sample originates from a study of shared clonotypes between healthy human individuals. About the study: There were three CD4 naive, three CD4 memory, two CD8 naive and one CD8 memory plates per donor.

Germline CDR1 and CDR2: SEHNR and FQNEAQ (reference sequence). The germline V and J ends were trimmed by 3 bases and 0 bases, with 6 bases remaining between them. CDR3 length: 13 amino acids. The source material was memory CD8+ T cells sorted from blood. Sample subset: CD45RO+ cells pooled with CCR7-negative TemRA cells. The receptor was isolated from a woman under 40 in good health. The genes are TRBV7-9 and TRBJ2-7; weak D call: TRBD2 (5 bases). The CDR3 loop is CASSFGDSYEQYF. CDR3 nucleotides: TGTGCCAGCAGCTTCGGGGACTCCTACGAGCAGTACTTC.